The 5 T cell receptor beta chains in this list originate from one sample, sequenced in a study of blood T cell repertoires in COVID-19. Assay used: immunoSEQ multiplex PCR; TCRdb lists only in-frame clones, some missing. The sample has around 33,000 clones; roughly 80% are singletons. The specimen sequenced was peripheral blood. All receptors derive from a human donor in a cohort sampled during active COVID-19.

The chain uses TRBV6-5 and TRBJ2-3, with 10 bases aligning to TRBD2. Germline loops: CDR1 MNHEY, CDR2 SVGAGI. CDR3 size: 13 residues. V gave up 5 bases and J gave up 8 bases; unmatched junction bases: 4. The CDR3 sequence is CASSSGGAGTQYF. The CDR3 DNA reads as TGTGCCAGCAGTAGCGGGGGGGCCGGTACGCAGTATTTT.

This clone has just one count. V and J are TRBV5-1 and TRBJ1-5; 10 bases map to TRBD1. The CDR3 is 16 residues long. With 0 bases clipped from V and 4 bases from J, the junction kept 4 bases outside the gene matches. Germline lookup yields CDR1 SGHRS and CDR2 YFSETQ. The CDR3, as DNA: TGCGCCAGCAGCTTGGGTCTGGGACAGGGGAATCAGCCCCAGCATTTT. Translation: CASSLGLGQGNQPQHF.

The V and J genes are TRBV30 and TRBJ2-7, with D possibly matching TRBD2 (5 bases). This CDR3 contains 12 residues. Germline CDR1 and CDR2: GTSNPN and SVGIG (reference sequence). The ends were cut back, 3 bases at V and 4 bases at J, with 10 bases in the middle. The CDR3 nucleotides are TGTGCCTGGAGCAGAGGGAGATACGAGCAGTACTTC. Amino acid sequence: CAWSRGRYEQYF.

This clone has just one count. The chain has TRBV19 and TRBJ1-1, with no clear D. Looked up from germline, CDR1 is LNHDA and CDR2 is SQIVND (reference sequence). V lost 10 bases, J lost 0 bases, and 15 bases lay in between. The CDR3 extends over 14 amino acids. CDR3 nucleotide sequence: TGTGCCACCAAAAAAGAAACAGTGAACACTGAAGCTTTCTTT. Translated: CATKKETVNTEAFF.

The DNA for the CDR3 is TGCGCCAGCAGCCCTCTAGCGGGGGGGAACAAAGAGACCCAGTACTTC. Translating gives CASSPLAGGNKETQYF. The V and J genes are TRBV5-1 and TRBJ2-5; 12 bases match TRBD2. V lost 4 bases, J lost 3 bases, and 7 bases stayed unmatched. CDR1 and CDR2 (germline): SGHRS, YFSETQ. The CDR3 has 16 residues.